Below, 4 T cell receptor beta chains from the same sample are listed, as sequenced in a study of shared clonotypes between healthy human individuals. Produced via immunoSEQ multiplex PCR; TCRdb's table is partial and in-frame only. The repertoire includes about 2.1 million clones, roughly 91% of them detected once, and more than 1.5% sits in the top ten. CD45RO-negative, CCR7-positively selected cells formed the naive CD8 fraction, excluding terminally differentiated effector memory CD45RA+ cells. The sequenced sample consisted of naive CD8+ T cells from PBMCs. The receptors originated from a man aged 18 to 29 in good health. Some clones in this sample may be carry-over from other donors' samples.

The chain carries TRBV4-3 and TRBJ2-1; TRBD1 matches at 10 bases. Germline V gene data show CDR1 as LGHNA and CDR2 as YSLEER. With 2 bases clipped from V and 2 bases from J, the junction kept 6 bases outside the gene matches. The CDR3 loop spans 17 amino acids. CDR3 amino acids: CASSQTAGQGPYNEQFF. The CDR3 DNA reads TGCGCCAGCAGCCAAACCGCGGGACAGGGGCCCTACAATGAGCAGTTCTTC.

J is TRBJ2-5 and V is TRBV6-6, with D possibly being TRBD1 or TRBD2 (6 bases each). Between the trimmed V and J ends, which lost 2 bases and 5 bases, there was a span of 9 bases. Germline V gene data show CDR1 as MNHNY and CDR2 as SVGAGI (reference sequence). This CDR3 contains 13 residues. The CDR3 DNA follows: TGTGCCAGCAGTTACCAGGGGAGGGAGACCCAGTACTTC. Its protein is CASSYQGRETQYF.

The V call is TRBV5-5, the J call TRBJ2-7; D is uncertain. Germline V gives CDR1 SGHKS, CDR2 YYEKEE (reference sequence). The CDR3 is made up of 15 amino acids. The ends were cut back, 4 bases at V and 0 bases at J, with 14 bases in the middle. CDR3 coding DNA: TGTGCCAGCAGCCTTACGGGCCGCCACTCCTACGAGCAGTACTTC. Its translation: CASSLTGRHSYEQYF.

CDR3: CASSELYGEGRSWFEQYF. The CDR3 nucleotides are TGTGCCAGCAGTGAATTATATGGTGAGGGGCGTTCGTGGTTCGAGCAGTACTTC. The chain couples TRBV25-1 to TRBJ2-7; D is perhaps TRBD1 or TRBD2 (5 bases each). The CDR3 contains 18 residues. Germline V gene data show CDR1 as MGHDK and CDR2 as SYGVNS. V lost 1 base and J lost 6, with 25 bases in between.